These 15 T cell receptor beta chains came from one sample sequenced in a study of T-cell memory formation after mild COVID-19. MiXCR was run by TCRdb on the 5' RACE reads, yielding one entry per CDR3 protein. The sample shows under 600,000 distinct CDR3 sequences, roughly a fifth of them seen only once. The sample consisted of PBMCs or a T cell subset sorted from them (not recorded which). The origin of the receptors is an adult woman who had mild COVID-19 (a few samples of this study predate the infection). Cell type and time point are not known.

This clonotype has a handful of counts. The rearrangement joins TRBV7-9 to TRBJ2-1; D may be TRBD1 (6 bases). There are 14 residues in the CDR3. Germline V gene sequence: CDR1 SEHNR, CDR2 FQNEAQ (reference sequence). Trimming took 3 bases from V and 13 from J, leaving 19 bases between them. The CDR3 reads CASSLGSGAHVQFF. CDR3 bases: TGTGCCAGCAGCTTGGGTTCAGGGGCCCACGTCCAGTTCTTC.

This clonotype has a count of ten or more. This chain connects TRBV4-2 to TRBJ1-2, with unresolved D. This CDR3 has 16 amino acids. With 0 bases removed from V and 4 bases from J, the gap between germline ends came to 15 bases. Per germline, CDR1 LGHNA and CDR2 YNFKEQ. The CDR3 DNA sequence: TGTGCCAGCAGCCAAGATAGTCAGGACTACTTCTATGGCTACACCTTC. Amino acid sequence: CASSQDSQDYFYGYTF.

The genes are TRBV4-1 and TRBJ2-6; a weak D match, TRBD2 (6 bases). This CDR3 comprises 18 residues. Germline CDR1 reads MGHRA; CDR2 reads YSYEKL. Trimming pared 1 base from V and 0 bases from J, leaving 13 bases between. The CDR3 loop reads CASSQVGGPLSGANVLTF. CDR3 nucleotides: TGCGCCAGCAGCCAAGTGGGAGGTCCTCTCTCTGGGGCCAACGTCCTGACTTTC.

This clonotype has only a few counts. The V call is TRBV5-1, the J call TRBJ1-1, with 9 positions matching TRBD1. J was trimmed by 6 bases and V by 4 bases; bases with no gene match: 13. Germline CDR1 and CDR2: SGHRS and YFSETQ. The CDR3 is 16 residues long. The CDR3 spells CASSLATTGGTAEAFF. The CDR3 region has the DNA TGCGCCAGCAGCCTAGCTACAACAGGGGGCACAGCTGAAGCTTTCTTT. The full variable domain, in which reference TRBV5-1 and TRBJ1-1 provide the parts outside the CDR3, is KAGVTQTPRYLIKTRGQQVTLSCSPISGHRSVSWYQQTPGQGLQFLFEYFSETQRNKGNFPGRFSGRQFSNSRSEMNVSTLELGDSALYLCASSLATTGGTAEAFFGQGTRLTVV.

Here the CDR3 reads CASSPGQVPAGELFF. In DNA form, the CDR3 reads TGTGCCAGCAGCCCGGGACAGGTTCCCGCCGGGGAGCTGTTTTTT. The chain is built from TRBV7-8 and TRBJ2-2; 8 bases align to TRBD1. The J segment lost 6 bases and the V segment lost 5 bases, leaving 8 bases of the junction unmatched. The CDR3 has 15 amino acids. The germline CDR1 and CDR2 sequences are SGHVS and FQNEAQ. Based on the CDR3 plus reference TRBV7-8 and TRBJ2-2, the full variable domain is GAGVSQSPRYKVAKRGQDVALRCDPISGHVSLFWYQQALGQGPEFLTYFQNEAQLDKSGLPSDRFFAERPEGSVSTLKIQRTQQEDSAVYLCASSPGQVPAGELFFGEGSRLTVL.

This clonotype appeared a few times. V gene TRBV29-1 combines with J gene TRBJ1-2, with D hard to call. Trimming pared 0 bases from V and 4 bases from J, leaving 12 bases between. Germline V CDR1 and CDR2: SQVTM, ANQGSEA. The CDR3 length is 14 residues. The CDR3, as DNA: TGCAGCGTTGAAGATCTCGGGTTCGGCTATGGCTACACCTTC. It is translated as CSVEDLGFGYGYTF.

Only a few counts were recorded for this clonotype. The gene calls are TRBV5-1 and TRBJ1-1; D is ambiguous. V was clipped by 4 bases and J by 1 base, with 11 bases between them. Germline-derived CDR1 and CDR2 are SGHRS and YFSETQ. The CDR3 consists of 14 residues. CDR3 residues: CASSHTWTNTEAFF. In nucleotides, the CDR3 is TGCGCCAGCAGCCACACCTGGACGAACACTGAAGCTTTCTTT.

In its sample, this clonotype was seen a few times. The rearrangement uses TRBV7-2 and TRBJ1-3; D call uncertain. This CDR3 region has 14 residues. With 5 bases removed from V and 4 bases from J, the gap between germline ends came to 12 bases. Germline V gene lookup returns CDR1 SGHTA and CDR2 FQGNSA. The CDR3 sequence: CASSVAVSGNTIYF. The CDR3 nucleotides are TGTGCCAGCAGCGTCGCGGTATCCGGAAACACCATATATTTT.

The genes are TRBV24-1 and TRBJ1-2; D may be TRBD1 (6 bases). V shed 7 bases and J shed 1 base, with 12 bases lying between them. The CDR3 has 14 residues. Germline V gives CDR1 KGHDR, CDR2 SFDVKD. The chain's CDR3 is CATSGTPDNYGYTF. CDR3 DNA: TGTGCCACCAGCGGGACACCCGATAACTATGGCTACACCTTC.

V usage is TRBV7-9 and J usage is TRBJ1-2, with 9 positions matching TRBD1. After removal of 4 bases from V and 6 bases from J, the junction contained 6 bases not matched to a gene. Germline CDR1 reads SEHNR; CDR2 reads FQNEAQ (reference sequence). The CDR3 is 14 amino acids. CDR3 in DNA: TGTGCCAGCAGCTACTCCGGGACAGGGAATGGCTACACCTTC. Its protein product is CASSYSGTGNGYTF.

The gene calls are TRBV5-1 and TRBJ2-3, with 7 bases aligning to TRBD2. Germline values: CDR1 SGHRS, CDR2 YFSETQ. V was pared by 2 bases and J by 2 bases, with 5 bases of the junction left unmatched. There are 15 residues in the CDR3. The CDR3, as DNA: TGCGCCAGCAGCTTAACTAGCGCAATCACAGATACGCAGTATTTT. Translation gives CASSLTSAITDTQYF.

The chain employs TRBV18 and TRBJ1-5, with D unresolved. With 6 bases removed from V and 3 bases from J, the gap between germline ends came to 15 bases. The CDR3 contains 15 residues. From germline, CDR1 is KGHSH and CDR2 LQKENI. The CDR3 DNA sequence: TGTGCCAGCTCCCCTTCCGGGGTGAACAATCAGCCCCAGCATTTT. This sequence encodes CASSPSGVNNQPQHF.

The V and J genes are TRBV28 and TRBJ2-3; TRBD2 matches 9 bases. The CDR3 totals 16 residues. The J segment lost 2 bases and the V segment lost 5 bases, leaving 8 bases of the junction unmatched. The germline CDR1 and CDR2 sequences are MDHEN and SYDVKM. The CDR3: CASSRTAGGDTDTQYF. The DNA for the CDR3 is TGTGCCAGCAGTCGCACAGCGGGGGGAGACACAGATACGCAGTATTTT. Drawing the rest from reference TRBV28 and TRBJ2-3, the complete variable domain is DVKVTQSSRYLVKRTGEKVFLECVQDMDHENMFWYRQDPGLGLRLIYFSYDVKMKEKGDIPEGYSVSREKKERFSLILESASTNQTSMYLCASSRTAGGDTDTQYFGPGTRLTVL.

This clonotype was seen a handful of times. This chain uses TRBV29-1 with TRBJ2-7, with 9 bases that match TRBD1. This CDR3 is built from 12 residues. V trimming: 5 bases; J trimming: 4 bases; junction bases outside the gene matches: 3. Germline CDR1 is SQVTM and CDR2 is ANQGSEA. The CDR3 sequence: CSVHRGPYEQYF. The CDR3 DNA is TGCAGCGTTCACAGGGGGCCATACGAGCAGTACTTC.

This clonotype was seen just once. This chain links TRBV4-1 with TRBJ1-1; the D is unclear. The CDR3 runs to 13 residues. The germline gives CDR1 MGHRA, CDR2 YSYEKL. Trimming pared 4 bases from V and 7 bases from J, leaving 13 bases between. The CDR3 spells CASSLDTPDEAFF. CDR3 in DNA: TGCGCCAGCAGCCTTGACACGCCGGATGAAGCTTTCTTT.